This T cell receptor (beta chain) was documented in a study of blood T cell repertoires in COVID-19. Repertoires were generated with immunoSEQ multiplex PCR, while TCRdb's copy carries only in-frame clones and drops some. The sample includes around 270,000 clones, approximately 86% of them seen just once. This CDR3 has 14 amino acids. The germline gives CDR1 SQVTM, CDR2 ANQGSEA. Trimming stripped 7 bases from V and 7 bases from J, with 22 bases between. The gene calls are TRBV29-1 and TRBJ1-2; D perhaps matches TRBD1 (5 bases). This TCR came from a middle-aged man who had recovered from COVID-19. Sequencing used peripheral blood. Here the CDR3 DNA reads TGCAGCGGGTATTACGGGGGGACGGAATTTGGCTACACCTTC. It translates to CSGYYGGTEFGYTF.